This passage covers 11 T cell receptor beta chains from one sample sequenced in a study of cytomegalovirus exposure and HLA in healthy donors. Primers for the PCR totalled 60 Vbeta and 13 Jbeta. Clones were read by immunoSEQ multiplex PCR, and TCRdb kept only the in-frame ones, dropping some. The sample carries approximately 220,000 clones, roughly 80% recorded once. Sequencing input: PBMCs. The receptors here all came from a man aged 35 to 55 in good health and CMV-seronegative.

The CDR3 coding sequence is TGTGCCAGCAGTTTACAGCGGGAGGATACGCAGTATTTT. Translation gives CASSLQREDTQYF. This chain links TRBV27 with TRBJ2-3; 8 bases align to TRBD2. The CDR3 is made up of 13 amino acids. V was pared by 2 bases and J by 6 bases, with 1 base of the junction left unmatched. Germline V gives CDR1 MNHEY, CDR2 SMNVEV (reference sequence).

This clone was detected ten times or more. In DNA, the CDR3 is TGTGCCACCAGCAGAGTGGCCAGGGCGAACACTGAAGCTTTCTTT. This codes for CATSRVARANTEAFF. The V gene is TRBV15, the J gene TRBJ1-1; D perhaps matches TRBD1 (5 bases). CDR1 is LNHNV, CDR2 YYDKDF, per germline (reference sequence). Trimming left V 1 base short and J 1 base short, with 10 bases between. CDR3 length: 15 amino acids.

The CDR3 loop is CASSYGGGNGYTF. For the CDR3, the DNA is TGTGCCAGCAGTTACGGGGGGGGCAATGGCTACACCTTC. This chain joins TRBV28 and TRBJ1-2, with D perhaps matching TRBD1 (6 bases). The CDR3 has 13 amino acids. Germline V gene data show CDR1 as MDHEN and CDR2 as SYDVKM. Trimming shortened V by 4 bases and J by 6 bases, and 12 bases separated the two germline ends.

Written as DNA, the CDR3 is TGTGCCAGCAGTGGCTATGGAACAGGTTATAGCAATCAGCCCCAGCATTTT. This sequence encodes CASSGYGTGYSNQPQHF. The genes are TRBV6-1 and TRBJ1-5, with D possibly TRBD1 on 5 matching bases. The CDR3 has 17 amino acids. V lost 4 bases and J lost 0, with 16 bases in between. Germline values: CDR1 MNHNS, CDR2 SASEGT.

The chain uses TRBV6-4 and TRBJ2-7, with D possibly matching TRBD1 (5 bases). Trimming cost V 9 bases and J 3 bases, with 12 bases left between them. Germline V gives CDR1 MRHNA, CDR2 SNTAGT. The CDR3 contains 12 residues. The CDR3: CARRRQFYEQYF. The CDR3, as DNA: TGTGCCAGGCGACGACAGTTCTACGAGCAGTACTTC.

Comment on this clone: One junction end does not reproduce the germline sequence, and a read error may be involved. The CDR3 DNA sequence: TGTTCCAGCAGCTTTTTTAGCGGGAGTGGTAATGAGCAGTTCTTC. Encoded protein: CSSSFFSGSGNEQFF. V is TRBV7-9 and J is TRBJ2-1; 9 positions match TRBD2. Per germline, CDR1 SEHNR and CDR2 FQNEAQ (reference sequence). This CDR3 has 15 residues.

This clone was seen once. V gene TRBV5-1 combines with J gene TRBJ2-7, with 9 bases aligning to TRBD2. With 4 bases clipped from V and 4 bases from J, the junction kept 6 bases outside the gene matches. The CDR3 sequence is 14 residues long. Germline V gene sequence: CDR1 SGHRS, CDR2 YFSETQ. The CDR3 protein is CASSPGLAPYEQYF. CDR3 sequence (DNA): TGCGCCAGCAGCCCCGGACTAGCGCCATACGAGCAGTACTTC.

V usage is TRBV27 and J usage is TRBJ2-3; 10 nucleotides align to TRBD1. Germline loops: CDR1 MNHEY, CDR2 SMNVEV (reference sequence). CDR3 length: 15 amino acids. The ends lost 5 bases at V and 2 bases at J; junction bases unmatched: 4. CDR3: CASSTGTGATDTQYF. CDR3 coding DNA: TGTGCCAGCAGTACGGGGACAGGGGCCACAGATACGCAGTATTTT.

This chain connects TRBV5-4 to TRBJ1-1; the match to TRBD1 covers 9 bases. The germline gives CDR1 SGHNT, CDR2 YYREEE (reference sequence). This CDR3 has 16 residues. V shed 5 bases and J 4 bases; nucleotides not matched to a gene: 12. The DNA for the CDR3 is TGTGCCAGCAGTCAAAAACAGGGGGCCGGGGGCACTGAAGCTTTCTTT. This gives the protein CASSQKQGAGGTEAFF.

The rearrangement links TRBV7-8 to TRBJ2-1; possibly TRBD2 for D (6 bases). Germline-derived CDR1 and CDR2 are SGHVS and FQNEAQ. Trimming took 7 bases from V and 4 from J, leaving 11 bases between them. CDR3 size: 13 residues. CDR3 in DNA: TGTGCCAGCACTCCCCGGGGGTACAATGAGCAGTTCTTC. Its translation: CASTPRGYNEQFF. The complete variable domain, with remaining parts taken from reference TRBV7-8 and TRBJ2-1, reads GAGVSQSPRYKVAKRGQDVALRCDPISGHVSLFWYQQALGQGPEFLTYFQNEAQLDKSGLPSDRFFAERPEGSVSTLKIQRTQQEDSAVYLCASTPRGYNEQFFGPGTRLTVL.

The table lists this clone with a few counts. The V gene is TRBV5-1, the J gene TRBJ2-7, with unresolved D. From germline, CDR1 is SGHRS and CDR2 YFSETQ. Trimming cost V 0 bases and J 2 bases, with 12 bases left between them. This CDR3 is built from 15 residues. CDR3 region: CASSLEAGQTYEQYF. In DNA, the CDR3 is TGCGCCAGCAGCTTGGAAGCAGGCCAAACCTACGAGCAGTACTTC.